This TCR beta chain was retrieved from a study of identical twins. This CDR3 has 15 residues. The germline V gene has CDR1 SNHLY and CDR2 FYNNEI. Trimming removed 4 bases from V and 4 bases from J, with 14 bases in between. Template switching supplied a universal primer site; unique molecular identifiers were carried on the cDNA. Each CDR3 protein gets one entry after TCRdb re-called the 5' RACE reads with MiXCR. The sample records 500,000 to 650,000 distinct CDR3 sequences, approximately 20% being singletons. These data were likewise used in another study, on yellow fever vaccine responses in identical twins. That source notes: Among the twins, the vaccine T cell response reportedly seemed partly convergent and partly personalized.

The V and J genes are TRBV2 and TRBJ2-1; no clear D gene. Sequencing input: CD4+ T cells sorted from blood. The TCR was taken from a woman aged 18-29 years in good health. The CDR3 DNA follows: TGTGCCAGCAGTGTCTCCTTGTCAAGGTACAATGAGCAGTTCTTC. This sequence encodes CASSVSLSRYNEQFF. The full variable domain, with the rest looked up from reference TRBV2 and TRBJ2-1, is EPEVTQTPSHQVTQMGQEVILRCVPISNHLYFYWYRQILGQKVEFLVSFYNNEISEKSEIFDDQFSVERPDGSNFTLKIRSTKLEDSAMYFCASSVSLSRYNEQFFGPGTRLTVL.